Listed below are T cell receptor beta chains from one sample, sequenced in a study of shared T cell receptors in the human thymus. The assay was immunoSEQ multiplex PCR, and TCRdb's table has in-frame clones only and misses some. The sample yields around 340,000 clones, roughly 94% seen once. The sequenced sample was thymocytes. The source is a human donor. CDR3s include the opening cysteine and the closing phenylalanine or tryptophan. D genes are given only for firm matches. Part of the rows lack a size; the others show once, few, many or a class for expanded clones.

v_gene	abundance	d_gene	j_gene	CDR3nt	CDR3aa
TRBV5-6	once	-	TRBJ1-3	TGTGCCAGCAGCTACGACAGACGGGCTGGAAACACCATATATTTT	CASSYDRRAGNTIYF
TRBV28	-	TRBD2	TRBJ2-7	TGTGCCAGCAGACCCGGGACTAGCGGGAGAAGGGACGAGCAGTACTTC	CASRPGTSGRRDEQYF
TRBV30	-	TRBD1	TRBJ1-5	TGTGCCTGGACCAGGGGGACAGGGGATGAGGATCAGCCCCAGCATTTT	CAWTRGTGDEDQPQHF
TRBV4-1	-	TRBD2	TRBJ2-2	TGCGCCAGCAGCCTCGGGACTAGCGGGAGGGGCGGGGAGCTGTTTTTT	CASSLGTSGRGGELFF
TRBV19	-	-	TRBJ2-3	TGTGCCAGTAGTTTAGGACCACGCACAGATACGCAGTATTTT	CASSLGPRTDTQYF
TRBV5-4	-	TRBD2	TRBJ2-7	TGTGCCAGCAGCCCCACCGGGACTACGAAGCAGTACTTC	CASSPTGTTKQYF
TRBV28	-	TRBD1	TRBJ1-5	TGTGCCAGCAGCTTGGTTGCGGGACAGAACGTAGGGAATCAGCCCCAGCATTTT	CASSLVAGQNVGNQPQHF
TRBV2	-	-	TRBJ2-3	TGTGCCAGCAGACGTGTTATATACACATCTCGGGGGCCAGATACGCAGTATTTT	CASRRVIYTSRGPDTQYF
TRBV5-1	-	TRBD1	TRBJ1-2	TGCGCCAGCAGCTTGGGACCGACAGGGCGCCAAGGCTATGGCTACACCTTC	CASSLGPTGRQGYGYTF
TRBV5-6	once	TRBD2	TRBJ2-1	TGTGCCAGCAGCGCCCCCAAGCGGGAGGGCTACAATGAGCAGTTCTTC	CASSAPKREGYNEQFF
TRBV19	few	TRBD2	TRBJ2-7	TGTGCCAGTAGTCTAGCGGGAGTCAGTCCACGAAACGAGCAGTACTTC	CASSLAGVSPRNEQYF
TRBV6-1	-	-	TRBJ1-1	TGTGCCAGCAGTGAGAAGGGTGGCGCTGAAGCTTTCTTT	CASSEKGGAEAFF
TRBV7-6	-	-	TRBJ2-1	TGTGCCAGCAGCTCCGCCGAGCTTGGCGACCATGAGCAGTTCTTC	CASSSAELGDHEQFF
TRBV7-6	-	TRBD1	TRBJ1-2	TGTGCCAGCAGCTTGAGGACAGGGAGCTATGGCTACACCTTC	CASSLRTGSYGYTF
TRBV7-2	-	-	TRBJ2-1	TGTGCCAGCAGGCCACCCAGCCTGAATGAGCAGTTCTTC	CASRPPSLNEQFF
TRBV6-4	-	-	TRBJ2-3	TGTGCCAGCAGTGCCGGGTGGACAGTCGACGTAGATACGCAGTATTTT	CASSAGWTVDVDTQYF
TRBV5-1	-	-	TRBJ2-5	TGCGCCAGCAGCTTGGCCGTGGGAGGTTATCACGAGACCCAGTACTTC	CASSLAVGGYHETQYF
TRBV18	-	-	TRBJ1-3	TGTGCCAGCTCGCCCGGGGGGGCCAACCCTCGCACCATATATTTT	CASSPGGANPRTIYF
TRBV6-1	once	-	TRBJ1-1	TGTGCCAGCAGGGGTGGGTACACTGAAGCTTTCTTT	CASRGGYTEAFF
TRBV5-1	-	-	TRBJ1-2	TGCGCCAGCAGCGCCCGCGGCTTCGGCAACTATGGCTACACCTTC	CASSARGFGNYGYTF
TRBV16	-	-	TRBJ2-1	TGTGCCAGCATCACAGGAGGTGAGCAGTTCTTC	CASITGGEQFF
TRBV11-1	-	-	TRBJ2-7	TGTGCCAGCAGCCTAAACCCTGGGACGGTCAGCTCCTACGAGCAGTACTTC	CASSLNPGTVSSYEQYF
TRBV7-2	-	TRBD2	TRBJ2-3	TGTGCCAGCAGCTTCTTGCCCCCGGGACTAGCGACAGACACAGATACGCAGTATTTT	CASSFLPPGLATDTDTQYF
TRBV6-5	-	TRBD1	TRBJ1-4	TGTGCCAGCAGTTCGGGGACAGGGGGAACTAATGAAAAACTGTTTTTT	CASSSGTGGTNEKLFF
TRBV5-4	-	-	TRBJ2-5	TGTGCCAGCAGCTTGGGGTCGGATCAAGAGACCCAGTACTTC	CASSLGSDQETQYF
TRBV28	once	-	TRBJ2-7	TGTGCCAGCAGCCTAGACTACGAGCAGTACTTC	CASSLDYEQYF
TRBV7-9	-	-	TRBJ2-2	TGTGCCAGCAGCTTAGTTCCCCGTCCGGTAAACACCGGGGAGCTGTTTTTT	CASSLVPRPVNTGELFF
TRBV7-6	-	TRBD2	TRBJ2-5	TGTGCCAGCAGCTCCCCCCCGAGTTCCCCACGGCGGGAGCGGGAGACCCAGTACTTC	CASSSPPSSPRRERETQYF
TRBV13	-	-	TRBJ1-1	TGTGCCAGCAGCCCTTACCCCCCGGGGGCTGGAGCTTTCTTT	CASSPYPPGAGAFF
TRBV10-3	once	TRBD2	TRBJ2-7	TGTGCCATCAGTGGGAGGACTAGCGGGAAACCTCCGACTACCTACGAGCAGTACTTC	CAISGRTSGKPPTTYEQYF
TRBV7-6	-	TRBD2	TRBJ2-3	TGTGCCAGCAGCTTAGGCCGTAGCGGGAGGACGAGGGAACGGGATACGCAGTATTTT	CASSLGRSGRTRERDTQYF
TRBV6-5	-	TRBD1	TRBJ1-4	TGTGCCAGCAGCCTAAATCGGGACAGAAATGAAAAACTGTTTTTT	CASSLNRDRNEKLFF